The following is a TCR beta chain sequence with its context. Its antigen specificity is not known. This may stem from a read error, because a much larger clone lies one nucleotide away. Library prep was done by multiplex PCR. The sample was run on an Illumina HiSeq 2500. TCRbeta libraries were constructed through three rounds of nested PCR with primers (Table S4) according to protocols modified from ARM-PCR. Before sequencing, PCR products in the 200-500 bp range were cut out of the gel and cleaned up using the QIAquick gel extraction kit. The authors' analysis ran thus. Reads were cleaned with Trimmomatic, merged with FLASH into complete CDR3 sequences, and assigned to V(D)J germline segments with MiTCR. VDJtools was used to compute clonal diversity as the inverse Simpson's index. Productive reads were defined as in-frame sequences without a premature stop codon. TCRdb reanalyzed the raw reads on its own, using fastp at Q25 for trimming and MiXCR for clone calling, and kept in-frame beta chains. Every entry covers one CDR3 protein and lists the most common genes and DNA from its rows. TCRdb's processing, not the authors', yielded these V and J calls. For this sample the table gives 55,000 to 75,000 distinct CDR3 sequences, of which 50% to 60% were detected only once. The ten top clones hold 20% to 25% of the sample.

RNA was isolated from bulk, unsorted tissue, and RNA quality was assessed with a NanoDrop ND-1000 and an Agilent 2100. Newly diagnosed lung cancer patients without prior chemotherapy who had been admitted for thoracic surgery in China between August and November 2014 were enrolled as donors. Anyone who had undergone radiotherapy or chemotherapy before, or who had another cancer at the same time, was left out of the study. Pieces of surgical tissue measuring roughly 1-2.2 cm3 were kept in RNAlater solution and held at -80 degrees C until needed. This sample was included in a study of tumor and adjacent non-tumor tissue in lung cancer (dated 2018 in TCRdb). Background for the entire study: By cancer type, the cohort comprised approximately 12 adenocarcinoma patients, a couple of squamous cell carcinoma patients and 1 small cell lung cancer patient. Ages among the roughly 15 patients ranged from about 30 to 85 years, there were approximately ten men and 5 women, and disease was at TNM stage I to III. Fewer than 35 paired specimens, one tumor and one normal lung sample per patient, were profiled by TCRbeta CDR3 sequencing. The study compared bulk TCRbeta repertoires from lung tumor tissue and matched distant non-tumor lung tissue of some 15 lung cancer patients. Sequencing generated a total of around 120 million productive TCRbeta reads, averaging about 4.2 million reads per sample. Beyond this particular receptor, the publication reports: TCR diversity was significantly higher in younger patients, and greater tumor TCR diversity was associated with shorter overall survival and shorter disease-free survival. Peripheral blood was not sequenced, so blood TCRbeta repertoires in these lung cancer patients were not examined. Tumor tissue showed significantly higher TCR diversity (inverse Simpson) than normal lung tissue, at 431.37 vs 166.20 (P = 0.0075, Mann-Whitney U test). Only roughly 14 patients were in the cohort, and the authors stated that larger samples and more detailed clinical data are needed. The top 100 clones accounted for a significantly larger cumulative portion of the repertoire in normal lung than in tumor tissue. The sequencing platform is not named in the methods, and unique molecular identifiers are not mentioned.

CDR3 length: 14 amino acids, cysteine to phenylalanine. The sequence is cut down to CDR3 DNA, 42 bases in frame from base 1. CDR1 is given as SQVTM and CDR2 as ANQGSEA, both from the germline V gene. A distance of 17 bases separates the germline ends of V and J, which lose 3 bases and 6 bases respectively. Sequences were obtained from lung tumor tissue. The chain links TRBV29-1 with TRBJ1-1; TRBD1 might be the D gene, on 6 matching bases. The clonotype comes from a man between 45 and 60 years old with non-small cell lung cancer. Here is the DNA: TGCAGCGTTGACCAACGGGGGGCAGTAGCTGAAGCTTTCTTT. It is translated as CSVDQRGAVAEAFF.